The present T cell receptor beta chain was sequenced within a study of control samples from healthy donors and cancer patients. Measured with immunoSEQ multiplex PCR; TCRdb has only the in-frame clones, and not every one. The repertoire consists of under 150,000 clones, with around 86% occurring once and the leading ten covering over 4.5%. The CDR3 consists of 15 residues. The germline V gene encodes CDR1 PRHDT and CDR2 FYEKMQ (reference sequence). Trimming stripped 4 bases from V and 4 bases from J, with 14 bases between. The chain recombines TRBV13 with TRBJ1-3; D gene unclear. This clonotype was obtained from a man aged 30 to 39 in good health. The sample was blood. CDR3 protein: CASSSPAEPGNTIYF. The DNA of the CDR3 is TGTGCCAGCAGCTCCCCCGCGGAGCCCGGAAACACCATATATTTT. The full variable domain, its missing parts supplied by reference TRBV13 and TRBJ1-3, is AAGVIQSPRHLIKEKRETATLKCYPIPRHDTVYWYQQGPGQDPQFLISFYEKMQSDKGSIPDRFSAQQFSDYHSELNMSSLELGDSALYFCASSSPAEPGNTIYFGEGSWLTVV.